These 5 T cell receptor beta chains originate from one sample sequenced in a study of radiation and T cells in renal cell carcinoma. Profiled with immunoSEQ multiplex PCR; TCRdb holds only in-frame clones, not every one. The sample holds around 180,000 clones, about 85% seen once. Time point reported: blood 4 weeks post-SBRT, at nephrectomy. Treatment given: 15 Gy SBRT to primary tumor, nephrectomy 4 weeks later. The sequences come from blood, collected from a patient whose treatment included radiotherapy and nephrectomy. The receptors originated from a woman in her fifties or sixties with renal cell carcinoma.

This chain connects TRBV6-5 to TRBJ1-1; 9 bases match TRBD1. V trimming: 5 bases; J trimming: 5 bases; junction bases outside the gene matches: 9. The length of the CDR3 is 15 residues. Germline V lookup: CDR1 MNHEY, CDR2 SVGAGI. The CDR3 region is CASSRQGVMVTEAFF. The DNA of the CDR3 is TGTGCCAGCAGTCGACAGGGGGTTATGGTAACTGAAGCTTTCTTT.

The chain employs TRBV5-1 and TRBJ1-4; 7 nucleotides line up with TRBD1. This CDR3 is built from 15 residues. Germline V lookup: CDR1 SGHRS, CDR2 YFSETQ. V lost 4 bases to trimming and J lost 5 bases; unmatched junction nucleotides: 8. The CDR3 nucleotides read TGCGCCAGCAGCATTTGGACAGGCAGAAATGAAAAACTGTTTTTT. Residues: CASSIWTGRNEKLFF.

The genes are TRBV5-1 and TRBJ2-5, with TRBD2 matching over 10 bases. CDR1 SGHRS and CDR2 YFSETQ come from the germline V gene. V lost 0 bases to trimming and J lost 7 bases; unmatched junction nucleotides: 9. This CDR3 contains 16 residues. The CDR3 here is CASSLALAGARTTQYF. CDR3 DNA: TGCGCCAGCAGCTTGGCTCTAGCGGGGGCCCGTACGACCCAGTACTTC.

The chain has TRBV19 and TRBJ1-2; 11 bases line up with TRBD1. Germline V CDR1 and CDR2: LNHDA, SQIVND (reference sequence). CDR3 size: 17 residues. J lost 1 base, V lost 9 bases, and 13 bases had no gene match. This CDR3 is CASYRGTGGVGNYGYTF. CDR3 bases: TGTGCCAGCTACCGGGGGACAGGGGGTGTAGGTAACTATGGCTACACCTTC.

The sample holds a few counts of this clone. The chain has TRBV7-9 and TRBJ1-1; 11 bases match TRBD1. V was clipped by 5 bases and J by 7 bases; unmatched bases: 12. Per the germline V gene, CDR1 is SEHNR and CDR2 is FQNEAQ (reference sequence). This CDR3 contains 16 residues. CDR3 amino acids: CASSPGQGARGGEAFF. The CDR3 DNA reads TGTGCCAGCAGCCCCGGACAGGGGGCCAGGGGTGGTGAAGCTTTCTTT.